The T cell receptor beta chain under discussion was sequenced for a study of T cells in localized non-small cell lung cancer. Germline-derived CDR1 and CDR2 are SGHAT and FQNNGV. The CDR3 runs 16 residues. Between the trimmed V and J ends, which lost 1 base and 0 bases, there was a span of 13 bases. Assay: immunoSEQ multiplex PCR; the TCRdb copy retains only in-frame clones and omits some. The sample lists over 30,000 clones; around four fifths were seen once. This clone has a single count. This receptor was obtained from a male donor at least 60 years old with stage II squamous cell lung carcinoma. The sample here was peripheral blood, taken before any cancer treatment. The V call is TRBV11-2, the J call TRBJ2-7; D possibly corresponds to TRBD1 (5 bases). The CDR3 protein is CASSLVPGRGSYEQYF. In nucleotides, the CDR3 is TGTGCCAGCAGCTTAGTCCCAGGGCGAGGCTCCTACGAGCAGTACTTC.